What follows describes a single T cell receptor beta chain. This entry comes from a study of T cell changes during pregnancy in multiple sclerosis. The protocol was immunoSEQ multiplex PCR, while the TCRdb copy is restricted to in-frame clones and leaves out a portion. The sample contains some 120,000 clones, 90% to 98% of which appear only once. This CDR3 is built from 15 residues. V gave up 6 bases and J gave up 4 bases; unmatched junction bases: 7. CDR1 and CDR2 from the germline V gene are MNHEY and SVGAGI. The chain has TRBV6-5 and TRBJ1-5; 9 bases are shared with TRBD1. The receptor was isolated from a female donor with multiple sclerosis, enrolled in a pregnancy study. Sequencing used peripheral blood, obtained after pregnancy. The CDR3 DNA follows: TGTGCCAGCAGCTCCTACAGGGGGCGAAATCAGCCCCAGCATTTT. It specifies CASSSYRGRNQPQHF.